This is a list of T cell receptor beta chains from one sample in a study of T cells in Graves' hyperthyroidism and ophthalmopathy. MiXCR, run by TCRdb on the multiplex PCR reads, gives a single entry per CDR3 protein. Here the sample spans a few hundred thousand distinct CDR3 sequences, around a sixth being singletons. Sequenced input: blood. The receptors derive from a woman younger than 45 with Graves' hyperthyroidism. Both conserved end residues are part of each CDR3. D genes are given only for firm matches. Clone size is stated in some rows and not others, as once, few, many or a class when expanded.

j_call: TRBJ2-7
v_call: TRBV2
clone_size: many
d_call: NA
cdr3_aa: CASSEQGWEQYF
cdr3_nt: TGTGCCAGCAGTGAACAGGGTTGGGAGCAGTACTTC

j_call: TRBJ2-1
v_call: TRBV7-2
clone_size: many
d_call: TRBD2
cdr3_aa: CASRSLAGVFPNEQFF
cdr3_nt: TGTGCCAGCAGATCGCTAGCGGGGGTTTTTCCGAATGAGCAGTTCTTC

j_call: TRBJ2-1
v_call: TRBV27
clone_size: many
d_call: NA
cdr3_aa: CASSLGGFRDTWGNEQFF
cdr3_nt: TGTGCCAGCAGTTTGGGGGGGTTCCGGGACACCTGGGGGAATGAGCAGTTCTTC

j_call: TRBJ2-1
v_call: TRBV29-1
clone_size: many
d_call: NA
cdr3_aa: CSVEVVPNEQFF
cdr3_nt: TGCAGCGTTGAAGTGGTACCCAATGAGCAGTTCTTC

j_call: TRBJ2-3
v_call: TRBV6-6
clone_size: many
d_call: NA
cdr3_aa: CASSYRFTGTDTQYF
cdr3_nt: TGTGCCAGCAGTTACAGGTTTACGGGCACAGATACGCAGTATTTT

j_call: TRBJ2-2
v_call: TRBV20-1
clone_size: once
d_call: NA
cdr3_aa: CSVSPRTGELFF
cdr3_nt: TGCAGTGTCAGTCCTCGGACCGGGGAGCTGTTTTTT

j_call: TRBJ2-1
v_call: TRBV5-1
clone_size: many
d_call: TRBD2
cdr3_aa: CASSLSGLAGGNNEQFF
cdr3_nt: TGCGCCAGCAGCTTGTCGGGACTAGCGGGAGGGAACAATGAGCAGTTCTTC

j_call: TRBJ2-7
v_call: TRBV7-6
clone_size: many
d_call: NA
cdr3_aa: CASSSTGSSYEQYF
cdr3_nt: TGTGCCAGCAGTTCCACAGGGAGCTCCTACGAGCAGTACTTC

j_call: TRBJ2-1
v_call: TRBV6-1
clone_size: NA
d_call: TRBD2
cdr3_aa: CASTRLAGVNEQFF
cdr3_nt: TGTGCCAGCACCAGACTAGCGGGAGTCAATGAGCAGTTCTTC

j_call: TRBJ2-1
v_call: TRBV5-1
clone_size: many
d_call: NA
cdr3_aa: CASSLGLASDNEQFF
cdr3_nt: TGCGCCAGCAGCTTAGGGTTAGCGTCAGACAATGAGCAGTTCTTC

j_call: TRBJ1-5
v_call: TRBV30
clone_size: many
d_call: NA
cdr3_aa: CAWSGPTGNQPQHF
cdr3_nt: TGTGCCTGGAGTGGCCCAACAGGGAATCAGCCCCAGCATTTT

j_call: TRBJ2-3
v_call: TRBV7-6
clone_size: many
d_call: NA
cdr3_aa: CASSLDAVSSDTQYF
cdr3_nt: TGTGCCAGCAGCTTAGATGCTGTCAGTTCGGATACGCAGTATTTT

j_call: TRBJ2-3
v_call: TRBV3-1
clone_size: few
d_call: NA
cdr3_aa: CASSQGSPDTQYF
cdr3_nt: TGTGCCAGCAGCCAAGGTTCGCCAGATACGCAGTATTTT

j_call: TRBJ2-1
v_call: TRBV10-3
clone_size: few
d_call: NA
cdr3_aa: CAISVRGASYNEQFF
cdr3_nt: TGTGCCATCAGTGTAAGGGGGGCAAGCTACAATGAGCAGTTCTTC

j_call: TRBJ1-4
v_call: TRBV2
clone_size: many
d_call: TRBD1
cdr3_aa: CASSDMGQENEKLFF
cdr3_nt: TGTGCCAGCAGTGATATGGGACAGGAAAATGAAAAACTGTTTTTT

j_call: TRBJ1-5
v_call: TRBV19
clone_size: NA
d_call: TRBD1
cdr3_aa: CASSKDRGGNRPQHF
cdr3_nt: TGTGCCAGTAGTAAGGACAGGGGAGGCAATCGGCCCCAGCATTTT

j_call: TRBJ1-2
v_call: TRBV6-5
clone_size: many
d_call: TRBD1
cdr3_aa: CASSYSRTGGGYGYTF
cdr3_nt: TGTGCCAGCAGTTACTCCCGGACAGGGGGCGGCTATGGCTACACCTTC

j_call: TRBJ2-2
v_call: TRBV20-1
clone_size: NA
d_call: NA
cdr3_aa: CSAKKPNREITGELFF
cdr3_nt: TGCAGTGCCAAAAAACCTAACAGGGAAATCACCGGGGAGCTGTTTTTT

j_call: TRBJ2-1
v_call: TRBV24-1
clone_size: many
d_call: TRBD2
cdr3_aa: CATSWRGGAGENEQFF
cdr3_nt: TGTGCCACCAGTTGGCGGGGTGGAGCGGGAGAGAATGAGCAGTTCTTC

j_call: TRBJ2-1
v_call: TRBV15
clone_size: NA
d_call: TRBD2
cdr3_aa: CATSRSPTGLVGANEQFF
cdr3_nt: TGTGCCACCAGCAGATCCCCTACGGGACTAGTGGGGGCCAATGAGCAGTTCTTC

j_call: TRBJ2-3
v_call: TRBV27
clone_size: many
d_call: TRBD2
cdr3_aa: CASSLASGTDTQYF
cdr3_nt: TGCGCCAGCAGCTTGGCTAGCGGGACAGATACGCAGTATTTT

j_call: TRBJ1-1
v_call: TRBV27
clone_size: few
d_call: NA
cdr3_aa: CASSFSGERVNTEAFF
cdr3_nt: TGTGCCAGCAGTTTCTCCGGGGAAAGGGTCAACACTGAAGCTTTCTTT

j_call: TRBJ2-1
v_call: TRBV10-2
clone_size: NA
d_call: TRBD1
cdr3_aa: CASTELGMTGSNEQFF
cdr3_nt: TGCGCCAGCACCGAACTGGGGATGACAGGGTCTAATGAGCAGTTCTTC

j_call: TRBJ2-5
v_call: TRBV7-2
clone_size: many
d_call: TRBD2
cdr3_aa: CASSLFPRLAKETQYF
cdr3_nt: TGTGCCAGCAGCTTATTTCCGAGACTAGCGAAAGAGACCCAGTACTTC

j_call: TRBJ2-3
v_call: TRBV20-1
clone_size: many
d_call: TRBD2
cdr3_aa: CSAVNPGGNTQYF
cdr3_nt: TGCAGTGCAGTAAATCCGGGGGGAAATACGCAGTATTTT

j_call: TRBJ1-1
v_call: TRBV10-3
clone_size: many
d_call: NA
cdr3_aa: CAVKMTERTEAFF
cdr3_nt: TGTGCCGTCAAAATGACAGAGAGGACTGAAGCTTTCTTT

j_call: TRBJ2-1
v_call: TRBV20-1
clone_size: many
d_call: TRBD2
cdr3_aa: CSARESGILYNEQFF
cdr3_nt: TGCAGTGCTAGAGAAAGCGGGATCCTTTACAATGAGCAGTTCTTC

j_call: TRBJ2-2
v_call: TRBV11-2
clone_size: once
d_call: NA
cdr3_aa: CASSRCGGELFF
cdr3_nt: TGTGCCAGCAGTCGATGTGGCGGGGAGCTGTTTTTT

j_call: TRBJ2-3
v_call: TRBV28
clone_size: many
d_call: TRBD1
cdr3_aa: CATKDRGADTQYF
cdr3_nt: TGTGCCACCAAGGACAGGGGCGCAGATACGCAGTATTTT

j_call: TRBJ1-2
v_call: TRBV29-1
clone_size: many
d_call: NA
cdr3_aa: CSVDSESYGYTF
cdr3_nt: TGCAGCGTTGACTCGGAGAGCTATGGCTACACCTTC

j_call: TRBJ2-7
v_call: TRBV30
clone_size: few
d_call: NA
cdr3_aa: CACRTLIYEQYF
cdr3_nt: TGTGCCTGTCGAACTTTAATCTACGAGCAGTACTTC

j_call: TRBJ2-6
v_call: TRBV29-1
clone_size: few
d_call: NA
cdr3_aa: CSVEQGSGANVLTF
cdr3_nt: TGCAGCGTTGAACAGGGCTCTGGGGCCAACGTCCTGACTTTC

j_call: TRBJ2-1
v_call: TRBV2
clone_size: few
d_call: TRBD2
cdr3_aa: CASSLFGRGSYNEQFF
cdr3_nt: TGTGCCAGCAGCCTCTTCGGGAGGGGCTCCTACAATGAGCAGTTCTTC

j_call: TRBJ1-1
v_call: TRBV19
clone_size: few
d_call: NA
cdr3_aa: CATRKQGNTEAFF
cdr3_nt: TGTGCCACCCGAAAGCAGGGGAACACTGAAGCTTTCTTT

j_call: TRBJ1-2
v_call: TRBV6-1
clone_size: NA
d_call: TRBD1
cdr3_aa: CASSLVPLGQGYGYTF
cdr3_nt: TGTGCCAGCAGCCTGGTCCCCTTGGGACAGGGATATGGCTACACCTTC

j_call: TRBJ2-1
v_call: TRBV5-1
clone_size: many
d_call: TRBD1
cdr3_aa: CASSLDPGQPVYNEQFF
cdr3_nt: TGCGCCAGCAGCTTGGACCCGGGACAGCCTGTCTACAATGAGCAGTTCTTC

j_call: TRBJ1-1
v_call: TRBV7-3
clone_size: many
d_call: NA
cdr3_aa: CASSLSGLNTEAFF
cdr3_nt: TGTGCCAGCAGCTTATCCGGATTGAACACTGAAGCTTTCTTT

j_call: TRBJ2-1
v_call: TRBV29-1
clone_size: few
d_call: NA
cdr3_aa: CSVVTGAYNEQFF
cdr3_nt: TGCAGCGTTGTGACGGGAGCTTACAATGAGCAGTTCTTC

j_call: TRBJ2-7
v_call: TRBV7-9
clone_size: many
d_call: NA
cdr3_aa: CASSLTASAEQYF
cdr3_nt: TGTGCCAGCAGCTTGACGGCGTCCGCTGAGCAGTACTTC

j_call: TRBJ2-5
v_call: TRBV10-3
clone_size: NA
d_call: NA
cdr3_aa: CAPSGRRTQYF
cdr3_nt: TGTGCCCCGTCGGGGCGGCGGACCCAGTACTTC

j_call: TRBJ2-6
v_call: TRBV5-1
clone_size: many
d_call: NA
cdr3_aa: CAKQAPGANVLTF
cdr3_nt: TGCGCCAAACAGGCACCGGGGGCCAACGTCCTGACTTTC

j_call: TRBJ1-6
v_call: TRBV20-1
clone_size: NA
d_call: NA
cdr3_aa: CSASPMPASANSPLHF
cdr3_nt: TGCAGTGCTAGCCCTATGCCAGCCAGCGCGAATTCACCCCTCCACTTT

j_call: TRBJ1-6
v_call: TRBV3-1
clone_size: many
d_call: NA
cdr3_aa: CASSQQAAGAPLHF
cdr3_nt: TGTGCCAGCAGCCAACAGGCCGCGGGGGCACCCCTCCACTTT